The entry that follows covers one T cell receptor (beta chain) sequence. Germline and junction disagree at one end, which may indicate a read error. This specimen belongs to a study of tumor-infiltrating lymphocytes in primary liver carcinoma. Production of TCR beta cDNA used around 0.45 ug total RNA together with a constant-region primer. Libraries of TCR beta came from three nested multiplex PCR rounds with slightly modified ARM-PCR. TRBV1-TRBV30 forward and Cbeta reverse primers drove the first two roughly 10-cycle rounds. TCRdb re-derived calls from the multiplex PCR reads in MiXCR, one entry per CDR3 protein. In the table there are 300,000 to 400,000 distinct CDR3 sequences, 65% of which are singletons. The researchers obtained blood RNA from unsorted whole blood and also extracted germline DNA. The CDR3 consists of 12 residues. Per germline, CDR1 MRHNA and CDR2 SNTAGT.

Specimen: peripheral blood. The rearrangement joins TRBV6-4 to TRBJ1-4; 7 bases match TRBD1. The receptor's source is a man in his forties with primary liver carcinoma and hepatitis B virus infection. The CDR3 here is CASVDRVERLFF. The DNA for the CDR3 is TGTGCCAGCGTTGACAGGGTGGAAAGACTGTTTTTT.